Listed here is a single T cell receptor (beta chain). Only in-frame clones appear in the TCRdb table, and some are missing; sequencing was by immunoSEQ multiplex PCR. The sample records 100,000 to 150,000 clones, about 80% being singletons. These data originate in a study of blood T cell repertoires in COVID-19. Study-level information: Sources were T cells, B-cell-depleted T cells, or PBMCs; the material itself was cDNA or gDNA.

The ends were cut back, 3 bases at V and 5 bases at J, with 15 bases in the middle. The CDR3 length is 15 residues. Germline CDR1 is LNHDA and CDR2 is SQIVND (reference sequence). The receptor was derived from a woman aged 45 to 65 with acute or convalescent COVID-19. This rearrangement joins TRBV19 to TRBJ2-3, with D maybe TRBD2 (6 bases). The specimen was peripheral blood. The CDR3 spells CASSIVASAGDTQYF. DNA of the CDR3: TGTGCCAGTAGTATCGTGGCTAGCGCGGGAGATACGCAGTATTTT.